These 20 T cell receptor beta chains were sequenced from one sample in a study of blood T cell repertoires in COVID-19. Measured with immunoSEQ multiplex PCR; TCRdb has only the in-frame clones, and not every one. The data show approximately 200,000 clones, 86% seen once. Sequenced material: peripheral blood. The receptors were sampled from a man between 45 and 60 years old with acute or convalescent COVID-19.

The chain combines TRBV7-6 with TRBJ2-1; weak D call: TRBD2 (6 bases). The CDR3 loop spans 18 amino acids. The germline V gene has CDR1 SGHVS and CDR2 FNYEAQ. V lost 5 bases and J 3 bases, leaving 23 bases between the germline ends. The CDR3 is CASSRPRLGRGLYNEQFF. The CDR3 DNA reads TGTGCCAGCAGCCGCCCTCGTCTAGGGCGGGGTCTCTACAATGAGCAGTTCTTC.

The chain employs TRBV7-2 and TRBJ1-3, with D uncertain. Trimming cost V 5 bases and J 8 bases, with 16 bases left between them. Per germline, CDR1 SGHTA and CDR2 FQGNSA. The CDR3 is 14 residues long. The CDR3 loop reads CASSRLVVGYTIYF. The CDR3 DNA sequence: TGTGCCAGCAGCCGTCTTGTGGTCGGGTACACCATATATTTT.

J is TRBJ2-1 and V is TRBV6-5, with 7 bases aligning to TRBD1. V lost 5 bases, J lost 2 bases, and 6 bases stayed unmatched. The CDR3 is 15 amino acids. Germline CDR1 reads MNHEY; CDR2 reads SVGAGI. The CDR3 coding sequence is TGTGCCAGCAGTCAATCCGGGACAGCCTACAATGAGCAGTTCTTC. Translation: CASSQSGTAYNEQFF.

Only one count was recorded for this clone. The chain recombines TRBV6-5 with TRBJ1-2, with TRBD1 as a possible D gene (5 bases). The V end was cut by 8 bases, the J end by 0 bases, with 16 bases between. The CDR3 runs to 15 residues. Germline CDR1 MNHEY, CDR2 SVGAGI. This CDR3 is CASGAAAGANYGYTF. CDR3 DNA: TGTGCCAGCGGGGCAGCAGCTGGGGCTAACTATGGCTACACCTTC.

The chain combines TRBV12-3 or TRBV12-4 with TRBJ1-1, with a tentative D call TRBD1 (6 bases). The V end lost 7 bases, the J end lost 1 base, and 10 bases lay between the germline ends. The CDR3 contains 13 residues. The CDR3 DNA is TGTGCCAGCACTCGGACAGAGAACACTGAAGCTTTCTTT. It yields the protein CASTRTENTEAFF.

This chain links TRBV12-3 or TRBV12-4 with TRBJ1-2; D gene uncertain. This CDR3 comprises 13 residues. The V end lost 2 bases, the J end lost 8 bases, and 12 bases lay between the germline ends. CDR3 sequence: CASSLTPRRGYTF. In DNA form, the CDR3 reads TGTGCCAGCAGTTTAACCCCACGTCGGGGCTACACCTTC.

The chain employs TRBV28 and TRBJ1-2, with a weak D call TRBD1 (5 bases). The germline V gene has CDR1 MDHEN and CDR2 SYDVKM. This CDR3 has 14 residues. V was pared by 3 bases and J by 8 bases, with 16 bases between. CDR3 bases: TGTGCCAGCAGTTTTCAGGGCAGCCGTGTGGGCTACACCTTC. This encodes CASSFQGSRVGYTF.

The V and J genes are TRBV6-5 and TRBJ2-7, with a possible D match to TRBD2 (6 bases). Looked up from germline, CDR1 is MNHEY and CDR2 is SVGAGI. The CDR3 totals 15 residues. Trimming left V 3 bases short and J 4 bases short, with 16 bases between. Here the CDR3 DNA reads TGTGCCAGCAGTTATGGGCGAGGAGGGGTTTACGAGCAGTACTTC. Protein sequence: CASSYGRGGVYEQYF.

This clone occurred a few times. The gene calls are TRBV27 and TRBJ2-7, with TRBD1 as a possible D gene (6 bases). V lost 6 bases, J lost 1 base, and 13 bases lay in between. The germline CDR1 and CDR2 sequences are MNHEY and SMNVEV (reference sequence). The CDR3 sequence is 14 residues long. The CDR3 nucleotides read TGTGCCAGCAGCTACAGGGTTGCGTCCTACGAGCAGTACTTC. This translates into CASSYRVASYEQYF.

This chain joins TRBV18 and TRBJ1-6; 8 bases agree with TRBD1. The CDR3 has 15 amino acids. CDR1 and CDR2 (germline): KGHSH, LQKENI. The trim removed 2 bases at V and 7 bases at J, leaving 4 bases unmatched. DNA of the CDR3: TGTGCCAGCTCACCAGGACAGGGTCGGAATTCACCCCTCCACTTT. Protein product: CASSPGQGRNSPLHF. Variable domain in full (rest from reference TRBV18 and TRBJ1-6): NAGVMQNPRHLVRRRGQEARLRCSPMKGHSHVYWYRQLPEEGLKFMVYLQKENIIDESGMPKERFSAEFPKEGPSILRIQQVVRGDSAAYFCASSPGQGRNSPLHFGNGTRLTVT.

The V call is TRBV6-5, the J call TRBJ2-7; D perhaps matches TRBD2 (5 bases). CDR1 MNHEY and CDR2 SVGAGI come from the germline V gene. CDR3 length: 14 amino acids. Trimming took 6 bases from V and 7 from J, leaving 19 bases between them. The CDR3 is CASSSRSRSGEQYF. CDR3 nucleotides: TGTGCCAGCAGCTCCCGGTCTCGGTCGGGGGAGCAGTACTTC.

This clone appeared a single time. The chain employs TRBV11-2 and TRBJ2-7; D is possibly TRBD1 (6 bases). Germline loops: CDR1 SGHAT, CDR2 FQNNGV. The CDR3 is 15 residues long. Trimming took 7 bases from V and 1 from J, leaving 17 bases between them. The CDR3 nucleotides are TGTGCCAGCACCCGGACAGACACGGGGTCCTACGAGCAGTACTTC. Protein product: CASTRTDTGSYEQYF.

The chain combines TRBV14 with TRBJ2-1; D gene uncertain. CDR3 length: 13 amino acids. Between the trimmed V and J ends, which lost 4 bases and 3 bases, there was a span of 7 bases. Germline V gene sequence: CDR1 SGHDN, CDR2 FVKESK. Written as DNA, the CDR3 is TGTGCCAGCAGCCCCACTATCTACAATGAGCAGTTCTTC. It translates to CASSPTIYNEQFF.

This clone has just one count. The rearrangement uses TRBV14 and TRBJ1-1, with D possibly being TRBD1 (5 bases). CDR1 SGHDN and CDR2 FVKESK come from the germline V gene. Trimming took 4 bases from V and 4 from J, leaving 16 bases between them. The CDR3 covers 15 residues. CDR3 loop: CASSLDSGLGTEAFF. The CDR3 DNA sequence: TGTGCCAGCAGCCTTGACAGCGGGCTTGGCACTGAAGCTTTCTTT.

This chain links TRBV7-8 with TRBJ2-2, with D perhaps TRBD2 (6 bases). V was trimmed by 5 bases and J by 3 bases, leaving 19 bases between them. The germline gives CDR1 SGHVS, CDR2 FQNEAQ. The CDR3 consists of 17 residues. CDR3 sequence (DNA): TGTGCCAGCAGCCAATTTAGACTAGGAGGGTACACCGGGGAGCTGTTTTTT. This gives the protein CASSQFRLGGYTGELFF.

This clone showed up just a few times. CDR3 sequence: CASSPFLTVGTLNTEAFF. The CDR3 DNA is TGTGCCAGCTCACCTTTCTTGACAGTTGGAACTTTGAACACTGAAGCTTTCTTT. The chain is built from TRBV18 and TRBJ1-1; maybe TRBD1 (5 bases). The V end lost 3 bases, the J end lost 0 bases, and 20 bases lay between the germline ends. Germline V gene lookup returns CDR1 KGHSH and CDR2 LQKENI. The CDR3 consists of 18 residues.

In DNA, the CDR3 is TGTGCCAGTAGTGCTCCGGGACAGGGGAGAGAGACCCAGTACTTC. Amino acids: CASSAPGQGRETQYF. This chain uses TRBV19 with TRBJ2-5; 10 nucleotides agree with TRBD1. The germline V gene has CDR1 LNHDA and CDR2 SQIVND (reference sequence). CDR3 length: 15 amino acids. J was trimmed by 4 bases and V by 5 bases; bases with no gene match: 7.

The chain couples TRBV12-3 or TRBV12-4 to TRBJ2-7, with D hard to call. The V and J ends lost 3 bases and 3 bases respectively, with 9 bases between them. This CDR3 comprises 13 residues. The CDR3 loop is CASSLQVRYEQYF. In DNA, the CDR3 is TGTGCCAGCAGTTTGCAGGTCCGCTACGAGCAGTACTTC.

The chain carries TRBV27 and TRBJ1-1; maybe TRBD1 (5 bases). Deletions cut 0 bases from V and 0 bases from J, with 5 bases between. The CDR3 consists of 14 residues. From germline, CDR1 is MNHEY and CDR2 SMNVEV (reference sequence). CDR3 DNA sequence: TGTGCCAGCAGTTTATCCAGGGTGAACACTGAAGCTTTCTTT. Translated, it gives CASSLSRVNTEAFF.

This clone was recorded only once. This chain's CDR3 is CASTEVTSGGNEQFF. The CDR3 DNA follows: TGCGCCAGCACCGAAGTGACTAGCGGGGGGAATGAGCAGTTCTTC. The chain has TRBV10-2 and TRBJ2-1, with 13 bases aligning to TRBD2. Germline CDR1 WSHSY, CDR2 SAAADI. V lost 7 bases to trimming and J lost 7 bases; unmatched junction nucleotides: 7. There are 15 residues in the CDR3.